The source of this T cell receptor (beta chain) is a study of T cells in localized non-small cell lung cancer. Study-level points and caveats: Uninvolved adjacent lung had higher T cell clonality than tumor and all other tissues. Overall survival was longer when the density of T cells in the blood was higher. It remains possible that heterogeneity exists, since only one tumor region was sequenced. Adjacent lung had a median roughly 58 of the 100 largest tumor clones.

Germline lookup yields CDR1 SNHLY and CDR2 FYNNEI. Trimming took 4 bases from V and 8 from J, leaving 17 bases between them. The CDR3 runs 14 residues. Regarding this clone: Its specificity is unknown.

Generated by immunoSEQ multiplex PCR, the TCRdb table keeps only in-frame clones and is missing some. Of 70,000 to 95,000 clones in the sample, roughly 91% are singletons; the top ten hold about 4%. The material was PBMCs, obtained before any cancer treatment. The receptor was derived from a woman between 35 and 70 years old with stage II squamous cell lung carcinoma. The chain couples TRBV2 to TRBJ1-2; a possible D gene is TRBD1 (6 bases). The CDR3 coding sequence is TGTGCCAGCAGTGTGAGTCGCGGGGGGCAAGGCTACACCTTC. Protein sequence: CASSVSRGGQGYTF.